Listed here are 32 T cell receptor beta chains from one sample, sequenced in a study of CD4 T cells in relation to SARS-CoV-2 and coronaviruses. CD4+ T cells from unexposed donors were obtained before the COVID-19 pandemic (2011-2018). After about 11 days of culture, CD4+ T cells were isolated. These receptors have no known antigen. Libraries were prepared by immunoSEQ multiplex PCR; TCRdb keeps only in-frame clonotypes and omits some of them. This table has tens of thousands of clones, about 80% appearing once. What was sequenced was CD4+ T cells from PBMCs, cultured in vitro. The receptors stem from a human donor in good health.

This clone is judged medium-sized (0.01 to 0.1%). This chain links TRBV7-6 with TRBJ2-3; 12 bases are shared with TRBD2. CDR3 size: 18 residues. V shed 4 bases, J shed 0 bases, and the junction held 8 bases outside the gene matches. Germline CDR1 reads SGHVS; CDR2 reads FNYEAQ. The CDR3 spells CASSSGLAGPTSTDTQYF. The CDR3 DNA reads as TGTGCCAGCAGCTCCGGACTAGCGGGGCCAACTAGCACAGATACGCAGTATTTT.

V usage is TRBV5-4 and J usage is TRBJ1-4; 9 positions agree with TRBD1. V was clipped by 4 bases and J by 7 bases; unmatched bases: 8. The germline gives CDR1 SGHNT, CDR2 YYREEE (reference sequence). The CDR3 has 15 residues. Here the CDR3 DNA reads TGTGCCAGCAGCAAACAGGGGGCTGGTATTGAAAAACTGTTTTTT. Protein: CASSKQGAGIEKLFF. Together with reference TRBV5-4 and TRBJ1-4, the CDR3 gives the full variable domain: ETGVTQSPTHLIKTRGQQVTLRCSSQSGHNTVSWYQQALGQGPQFIFQYYREEENGRGNFPPRFSGLQFPNYSSELNVNALELDDSALYLCASSKQGAGIEKLFFGSGTQLSVL.

The V and J genes are TRBV10-3 and TRBJ2-7; weak D call: TRBD1 (6 bases). Germline V gene sequence: CDR1 ENHRY, CDR2 SYGVKD. With 8 bases removed from V and 5 bases from J, the gap between germline ends came to 13 bases. This CDR3 is built from 12 residues. This chain's CDR3 is CAIRQGSHEQYF. DNA of the CDR3: TGTGCCATCCGTCAGGGGTCCCACGAGCAGTACTTC.

The chain combines TRBV5-4 with TRBJ1-1; D might be TRBD1 (5 bases). V lost 4 bases to trimming and J lost 3 bases, with 13 bases between them. The CDR3 has 14 amino acids. Germline CDR1 and CDR2: SGHNT and YYREEE (reference sequence). In DNA form, the CDR3 reads TGTGCCAGCAGCATAAAGAGGGGAGACACTGAAGCTTTCTTT. This translates into CASSIKRGDTEAFF.

This chain links TRBV5-4 with TRBJ2-5, with 9 positions matching TRBD1. Germline V gene data show CDR1 as SGHNT and CDR2 as YYREEE (reference sequence). V was clipped by 4 bases and J by 4 bases; unmatched bases: 2. The CDR3 is made up of 13 amino acids. DNA of the CDR3: TGTGCCAGCAGCCTGGACAGGGGAGAGACCCAGTACTTC. This encodes CASSLDRGETQYF.

The chain employs TRBV19 and TRBJ2-2; weak D call: TRBD2 (5 bases). Germline CDR1 and CDR2: LNHDA and SQIVND (reference sequence). The CDR3 covers 15 residues. V gave up 0 bases and J gave up 4 bases, with 9 bases separating them. The CDR3 DNA follows: TGTGCCAGTAGTATAGATTTCGGGATCACCGGGGAGCTGTTTTTT. It translates to CASSIDFGITGELFF.

This clone was counted a few times. This chain connects TRBV11-3 to TRBJ2-1, with unresolved D. The CDR3 is 15 residues long. Trimming took off 5 bases at V and 5 bases at J, with 16 bases between the two ends. Germline CDR1 SGHNT, CDR2 YENEEA. CDR3 amino acids: CASSPEWRPHNEQFF. The CDR3 DNA follows: TGTGCCAGCAGCCCCGAATGGCGCCCCCACAATGAGCAGTTCTTC.

The chain couples TRBV12-5 to TRBJ2-7, with 7 nucleotides matching TRBD2. Germline V lookup: CDR1 LGHNT, CDR2 FRNRAP. This CDR3 contains 16 residues. V trimming: 5 bases; J trimming: 7 bases; junction bases outside the gene matches: 17. CDR3 in amino acids: CASGPREGSHLGEQYF. For the CDR3, the DNA is TGTGCTAGTGGTCCGAGGGAGGGCTCCCACCTAGGGGAGCAGTACTTC.

CDR3 DNA: TGTGCCAGCAGTGAAAGTCGACGGAGCGGGAGGATCGACAATGAGCAGTTCTTC. Protein: CASSESRRSGRIDNEQFF. V is TRBV6-1 and J is TRBJ2-1; 9 bases are a match to TRBD2. Trimming took 2 bases from V and 5 from J; bases not matched to a gene: 13. Germline V gene lookup returns CDR1 MNHNS and CDR2 SASEGT. The CDR3 runs to 18 residues.

The chain links TRBV30 to TRBJ1-5; D is possibly TRBD1 (5 bases). The CDR3 has 15 residues. The V gene's germline CDR1 is GTSNPN and CDR2 SVGIG (reference sequence). Trimming shortened V by 1 base and J by 3 bases, and 13 bases separated the two germline ends. DNA of the CDR3: TGTGCCTGGAGTGGGGTTTCAGGGTTCAATCAGCCCCAGCATTTT. This sequence encodes CAWSGVSGFNQPQHF.

V usage is TRBV28 and J usage is TRBJ2-1; weak D call: TRBD2 (5 bases). The germline CDR1 and CDR2 sequences are MDHEN and SYDVKM. The CDR3 spans 13 residues. Trimming shortened V by 6 bases and J by 6 bases, and 12 bases separated the two germline ends. The CDR3 loop is CASRYGGGNEQFF. The CDR3 DNA is TGTGCCAGCAGGTACGGAGGAGGCAATGAGCAGTTCTTC.

V and J are TRBV7-8 and TRBJ1-6; a weak D match, TRBD1 (5 bases). V was trimmed by 3 bases and J by 7 bases, leaving 7 bases between them. Germline V gene lookup returns CDR1 SGHVS and CDR2 FQNEAQ. The CDR3 is 13 amino acids. The CDR3 spells CASSFQGNSPLHF. Here the CDR3 DNA reads TGTGCCAGCAGCTTTCAGGGCAATTCACCCCTCCACTTT.

This chain connects TRBV19 to TRBJ1-5; D perhaps matches TRBD1 (6 bases). V lost 5 bases to trimming and J lost 4 bases, with 12 bases between them. The V gene's germline CDR1 is LNHDA and CDR2 SQIVND (reference sequence). The CDR3 has 14 residues. The CDR3 nucleotides are TGTGCCAGTAGTGTTGGACAGAGTAATCAGCCCCAGCATTTT. This sequence encodes CASSVGQSNQPQHF.

This sequence joins TRBV21-1 and TRBJ2-2; the table assigns TRBD1, which was not confirmed against the DNA. TRBV21-1 is a pseudogene segment. The length of the CDR3 is 15 residues. The CDR3 region is CASSVGTGFPGELFF. CDR3 DNA sequence: TGTGCCAGCAGCGTAGGGACAGGGTTCCCCGGGGAGCTGTTTTTT.

The gene calls are TRBV4-1 and TRBJ1-6; D is ambiguous. Germline V gives CDR1 MGHRA, CDR2 YSYEKL. Deletions cut 0 bases from V and 0 bases from J, with 21 bases between. The CDR3 loop spans 21 amino acids. In DNA form, the CDR3 reads TGCGCCAGCAGCCAAGATCGGATAGGTAGTTACGGCAGCTCCTATAATTCACCCCTCCACTTT. It codes for CASSQDRIGSYGSSYNSPLHF.

J is TRBJ2-1 and V is TRBV7-6, with TRBD2 matching over 12 bases. The CDR3 runs 16 residues. J lost 5 bases, V lost 5 bases, and 7 bases had no gene match. Germline CDR1 is SGHVS and CDR2 is FNYEAQ. Here the CDR3 DNA reads TGTGCCAGCAGCATTAGGACTAGCGGGACTCACAATGAGCAGTTCTTC. Translated, it gives CASSIRTSGTHNEQFF.

V and J are TRBV19 and TRBJ2-1; TRBD2 matches at 14 bases. The CDR3 is 14 amino acids. V shed 8 bases, J shed 7 bases, and the junction held 4 bases outside the gene matches. Germline V gene lookup returns CDR1 LNHDA and CDR2 SQIVND (reference sequence). CDR3 nucleotides: TGTGCCAGTCGTGGGACTAGCGGGAGAAATGAGCAGTTCTTC. This sequence encodes CASRGTSGRNEQFF.

The V and J genes are TRBV18 and TRBJ2-7, with 8 bases fitting TRBD2. With 3 bases clipped from V and 4 bases from J, the junction kept 2 bases outside the gene matches. The CDR3 spans 13 residues. Germline V gene lookup returns CDR1 KGHSH and CDR2 LQKENI. In DNA, the CDR3 is TGTGCCAGCTCACCCGGGACTAGTTACGAGCAGTACTTC. Residues: CASSPGTSYEQYF.

The chain uses TRBV30 and TRBJ2-1; D is perhaps TRBD1 or TRBD2 (5 bases each). The ends were cut back, 3 bases at V and 9 bases at J, with 12 bases in the middle. Germline V gene sequence: CDR1 GTSNPN, CDR2 SVGIG (reference sequence). The CDR3 loop spans 12 amino acids. DNA of the CDR3: TGTGCCTGGAGACTAGGTGGGGGTGAGCAGTTCTTC. It translates to CAWRLGGGEQFF. The full variable domain, with the rest looked up from reference TRBV30 and TRBJ2-1, is SQTIHQWPATLVQPVGSPLSLECTVEGTSNPNLYWYRQAAGRGLQLLFYSVGIGQISSEVPQNLSASRPQDRQFILSSKKLLLSDSGFYLCAWRLGGGEQFFGPGTRLTVL.

The V call is TRBV19, the J call TRBJ1-1, with a possible D match to TRBD1 (6 bases). The CDR3 has 13 residues. V was shortened by 6 bases and J by 4 bases, with 12 bases between the two germline ends. The germline gives CDR1 LNHDA, CDR2 SQIVND (reference sequence). Here the CDR3 reads CASRNRAGTEAFF. The CDR3, as DNA: TGTGCCAGTAGAAACAGGGCGGGCACTGAAGCTTTCTTT.

This clone was seen a single time. The V and J genes are TRBV11-2 and TRBJ2-7, with D possibly TRBD1 on 5 matching bases. The germline V gene has CDR1 SGHAT and CDR2 FQNNGV. The length of the CDR3 is 14 residues. V was cut by 2 bases and J by 3 bases, with 11 bases left in between. Here the CDR3 reads CASSLRGQDYEQYF. For the CDR3, the DNA is TGTGCCAGCAGCTTAAGGGGTCAAGACTACGAGCAGTACTTC.

The chain has TRBV10-1 and TRBJ1-1, with 9 bases aligning to TRBD1. There are 16 residues in the CDR3. Germline assignment: CDR1 WNHNN and CDR2 SYGVQD (reference sequence). J was trimmed by 4 bases and V by 2 bases; bases with no gene match: 8. CDR3 in amino acids: CASSEGTGLVSTEAFF. CDR3 sequence (DNA): TGCGCCAGCAGTGAGGGGACAGGGCTGGTTAGCACTGAAGCTTTCTTT.

The V gene is TRBV18, the J gene TRBJ2-2; 13 bases match TRBD2. CDR1 is KGHSH and CDR2 is LQKENI in the germline V gene. Trimming removed 2 bases from V and 4 bases from J; junction bases left unmatched: 1. This CDR3 has 16 residues. CDR3 sequence (DNA): TGTGCCAGCTCACCAGGGACTAGCGGGACCACCGGGGAGCTGTTTTTT. Translating it yields CASSPGTSGTTGELFF.

This chain's CDR3 is CAWSVTGLDGYTF. CDR3 DNA: TGTGCCTGGAGTGTGACAGGGCTAGACGGCTACACCTTC. The rearrangement links TRBV30 to TRBJ1-2, with TRBD1 matching over 7 bases. Germline loops: CDR1 GTSNPN, CDR2 SVGIG (reference sequence). The CDR3 covers 13 residues. The J segment lost 8 bases and the V segment lost 0 bases, leaving 6 bases of the junction unmatched.

This clone appeared a single time. The chain has TRBV28 and TRBJ2-2, with 8 bases that match TRBD1. The CDR3 consists of 15 residues. Germline V CDR1 and CDR2: MDHEN, SYDVKM. V lost 6 bases, J lost 3 bases, and 6 bases stayed unmatched. The CDR3 coding sequence is TGTGCCAGCAGCCGACAGGGGCGATACACCGGGGAGCTGTTTTTT. This sequence encodes CASSRQGRYTGELFF.

The J gene is TRBJ1-5, the V gene TRBV19, with D possibly matching TRBD1 (5 bases). CDR3 length: 15 amino acids. CDR1 is LNHDA and CDR2 is SQIVND in the germline V gene (reference sequence). Trimming removed 3 bases at V and 7 bases at J, with 16 bases between. The CDR3 nucleotides read TGTGCCAGTAGTATTTATCCAGGGTTGGGACAGCCCCAGCATTTT. It codes for CASSIYPGLGQPQHF. The full variable domain, rest sourced from reference TRBV19 and TRBJ1-5, is DGGITQSPKYLFRKEGQNVTLSCEQNLNHDAMYWYRQDPGQGLRLIYYSQIVNDFQKGDIAEGYSVSREKKESFPLTVTSAQKNPTAFYLCASSIYPGLGQPQHFGDGTRLSIL.

The CDR3 DNA is TGCGCCAGCAGCCAGATTTCCACTGCTGGACAGGGGGCGCGGGAGCAGTACTTC. Its translation is CASSQISTAGQGAREQYF. The V gene is TRBV4-1, the J gene TRBJ2-7, with 11 bases fitting TRBD1. This CDR3 comprises 18 residues. From germline, CDR1 is MGHRA and CDR2 YSYEKL. Trimming removed 3 bases from V and 7 bases from J; junction bases left unmatched: 17.

The chain links TRBV30 to TRBJ1-5; D is ambiguous. V was shortened by 2 bases and J by 0 bases, with 8 bases between the two germline ends. In germline, CDR1 is GTSNPN, CDR2 SVGIG (reference sequence). The CDR3 runs to 14 residues. DNA for the CDR3: TGTGCCTGGAGTTCCGGATATAGCAATCAGCCCCAGCATTTT. It is translated as CAWSSGYSNQPQHF.

The V call is TRBV5-4, the J call TRBJ2-1; D unresolved. With 4 bases removed from V and 4 bases from J, the gap between germline ends came to 9 bases. Germline V gene lookup returns CDR1 SGHNT and CDR2 YYREEE (reference sequence). The CDR3 length is 13 residues. CDR3 protein: CASSAPVYNEQFF. The CDR3 DNA is TGTGCCAGCAGCGCCCCCGTGTACAATGAGCAGTTCTTC.

The chain uses TRBV15 and TRBJ1-6, with 11 positions matching TRBD1. The germline V gene has CDR1 LNHNV and CDR2 YYDKDF (reference sequence). V lost 5 bases, J lost 8 bases, and 8 bases stayed unmatched. The CDR3 loop spans 16 amino acids. This CDR3 is CATSPLDRGQDSPLHF. As DNA, the CDR3 is TGTGCCACCAGCCCCCTGGACAGGGGGCAAGATTCACCCCTCCACTTT.

The chain carries TRBV7-2 and TRBJ1-1, with TRBD1 identical over 8 bases. Germline values: CDR1 SGHTA, CDR2 FQGNSA. The CDR3 covers 13 residues. V was pared by 5 bases and J by 8 bases, with 7 bases of the junction left unmatched. CDR3 amino acids: CASSPGGAGEAFF. CDR3 DNA: TGTGCCAGCAGCCCAGGGGGCGCAGGGGAAGCTTTCTTT.

CDR3 region: CACTGTGKIHEQYF. Written as DNA, the CDR3 is TGTGCCTGTACCGGGACAGGGAAAATCCACGAGCAGTACTTC. This rearrangement joins TRBV30 to TRBJ2-7; 9 bases line up with TRBD1. The CDR3 length is 14 residues. Trimming at V came to 6 bases and at J to 5 bases, leaving 11 bases not matched to a gene. The germline gives CDR1 GTSNPN, CDR2 SVGIG (reference sequence).